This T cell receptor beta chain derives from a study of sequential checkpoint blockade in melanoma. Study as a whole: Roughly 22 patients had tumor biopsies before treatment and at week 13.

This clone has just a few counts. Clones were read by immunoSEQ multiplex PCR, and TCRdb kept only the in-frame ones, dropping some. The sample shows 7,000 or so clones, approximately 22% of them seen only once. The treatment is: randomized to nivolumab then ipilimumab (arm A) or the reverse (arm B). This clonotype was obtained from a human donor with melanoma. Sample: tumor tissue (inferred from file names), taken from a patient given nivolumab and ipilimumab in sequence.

As DNA, the CDR3 is TGTGCCAGCAGCTTGAGGGGGCTGGGAAACACCATATATTTT. Protein sequence: CASSLRGLGNTIYF. The chain combines TRBV11-3 with TRBJ1-3; 7 bases line up with TRBD1. Germline values: CDR1 SGHNT, CDR2 YENEEA. This CDR3 comprises 14 residues. V shed 3 bases and J 4 bases; nucleotides not matched to a gene: 3.